The next 28 T cell receptor beta chains were all read from a single sample in a study of CD8 T cells in ankylosing spondylitis. TCRdb called the 5' RACE reads again in MiXCR, with one record for every CDR3 protein. The data contain tens of thousands of distinct CDR3 sequences, 9.5% to 11% of them singletons. Specimen: blood, either unsorted or a sorted T cell fraction (not recorded which). The origin of the receptors is a male donor with ankylosing spondylitis or in good health (not recorded which).

This clonotype has ten or more counts. V gene TRBV20-1 combines with J gene TRBJ1-1; a possible D gene is TRBD1 (5 bases). Germline values: CDR1 DFQATT, CDR2 SNEGSKA (reference sequence). The CDR3 runs to 13 residues. This CDR3 reads CSRGGGSNTEAFF. DNA for the CDR3: TGCAGCCGGGGGGGAGGGAGTAACACTGAAGCTTTCTTT.

This clonotype was picked up many times. The chain is built from TRBV5-1 and TRBJ1-2; TRBD1 matches at 9 bases. The CDR3 covers 13 residues. Germline-derived CDR1 and CDR2 are SGHRS and YFSETQ. The J segment lost 6 bases and the V segment lost 4 bases, leaving 4 bases of the junction unmatched. CDR3 bases: TGCGCCAGCAGCCTGACAGGGGGAAATGGCTACACCTTC. Protein: CASSLTGGNGYTF.

The sample holds many counts of this clonotype. The V gene is TRBV12-3 or TRBV12-4, the J gene TRBJ1-2; 8 nucleotides line up with TRBD1. V shed 6 bases and J 2 bases; nucleotides not matched to a gene: 2. The CDR3 length is 13 residues. CDR3 bases: TGTGCCAGCAGGAGACAGGGGAACTATGGCTACACCTTC. Its translation: CASRRQGNYGYTF.

Many counts were recorded for this clonotype. This chain uses TRBV30 with TRBJ1-1; perhaps TRBD1 as D (5 bases). Between the trimmed V and J ends, which lost 2 bases and 3 bases, there was a span of 7 bases. The germline V gene has CDR1 GTSNPN and CDR2 SVGIG (reference sequence). CDR3 length: 12 residues. For the CDR3, the DNA is TGTGCCTGGAGTCCCAGGGACACTGAAGCTTTCTTT. Encoded protein: CAWSPRDTEAFF.

J is TRBJ2-5 and V is TRBV29-1; 7 bases map to TRBD2. The J segment lost 0 bases and the V segment lost 0 bases, leaving 10 bases of the junction unmatched. Germline V gene data show CDR1 as SQVTM and CDR2 as ANQGSEA. The CDR3 loop spans 17 amino acids. The CDR3 nucleotides read TGCAGCGTTGAAGATCTGGCCGGGGGGACGTACCAAGAGACCCAGTACTTC. Translating it yields CSVEDLAGGTYQETQYF. Combining the CDR3 with reference TRBV29-1 and TRBJ2-5 gives the whole variable domain SAVISQKPSRDICQRGTSLTIQCQVDSQVTMMFWYRQQPGQSLTLIATANQGSEATYESGFVIDKFPISRPNLTFSTLTVSNMSPEDSSIYLCSVEDLAGGTYQETQYFGPGTRLLVL.

This clonotype was counted ten times or more. The chain combines TRBV5-1 with TRBJ1-6; D not resolved. Per germline, CDR1 SGHRS and CDR2 YFSETQ. The CDR3 loop spans 15 amino acids. Trimming cost V 3 bases and J 0 bases, with 7 bases left between them. The CDR3 region is CASSSTSSYNSPLHF. The CDR3 nucleotides read TGCGCCAGCAGCTCCACTAGCTCCTATAATTCACCCCTCCACTTT.

With regard to this clonotype: Germline is not matched at one junction end, which may reflect a read error. V gene TRBV12-3 or TRBV12-4 combines with J gene TRBJ2-7; maybe TRBD2 (6 bases). The CDR3 is 12 amino acids. The CDR3 region has the DNA TGTGTCAGCAGCCTGGAGGGGTACGAGCAGTACTTC. Its protein product is CVSSLEGYEQYF.

The chain links TRBV6-2 or TRBV6-3 to TRBJ1-5; no definite D call. Per germline, CDR1 MNHEY and CDR2 SVGEGT. The ends were cut back, 6 bases at V and 2 bases at J, with 14 bases in the middle. This CDR3 contains 15 residues. For the CDR3, the DNA is TGTGCCAGCAGGCCGTTTGGGTCGGGCAATCAGCCCCAGCATTTT. Its translation is CASRPFGSGNQPQHF.

This clonotype has only a few counts. J is TRBJ1-4 and V is TRBV30, with D perhaps matching TRBD1 (5 bases). Germline CDR1 GTSNPN, CDR2 SVGIG (reference sequence). V gave up 2 bases and J gave up 8 bases, with 15 bases separating them. The CDR3 has 14 residues. CDR3 DNA sequence: TGTGCCTGGAGTCAGGGCTCAAGCGGAGAAAAACTGTTTTTT. This sequence encodes CAWSQGSSGEKLFF.

This clonotype was observed many times. The V gene is TRBV29-1, the J gene TRBJ2-6, with 10 bases aligning to TRBD1. Germline values: CDR1 SQVTM, CDR2 ANQGSEA. With V trimmed by 2 bases and J by 0 bases, 16 bases remained unmatched. The CDR3 is made up of 21 amino acids. The CDR3 loop is CSVETTSSGTGASSGANVLTF. CDR3 bases: TGCAGCGTTGAAACCACTTCGAGTGGGACAGGGGCCAGCTCTGGGGCCAACGTCCTGACTTTC.

This clonotype was recorded at least ten times. The rearrangement uses TRBV5-1 and TRBJ2-3; D is undetermined. V lost 0 bases and J lost 2, with 10 bases in between. The CDR3 has 15 amino acids. Germline loops: CDR1 SGHRS, CDR2 YFSETQ. In DNA form, the CDR3 reads TGCGCCAGCAGCTTGGCACTACCGAACACAGATACGCAGTATTTT. It translates to CASSLALPNTDTQYF.

This clonotype was recorded many times. The chain combines TRBV10-3 with TRBJ1-1, with TRBD1 identical over 7 bases. The V segment lost 4 bases and the J segment 5 bases; nucleotides outside the gene matches: 13. Germline loops: CDR1 ENHRY, CDR2 SYGVKD. The length of the CDR3 is 16 residues. The CDR3 nucleotides read TGTGCCATCAGTGCCTCCGGGACAGAGGTCAGGACTGAAGCTTTCTTT. The encoded protein is CAISASGTEVRTEAFF.

At least ten counts were recorded for this clonotype. The rearrangement uses TRBV6-6 and TRBJ2-5; no definite D call. The length of the CDR3 is 12 residues. Germline CDR1 reads MNHNY; CDR2 reads SVGAGI (reference sequence). Trimming removed 3 bases from V and 1 base from J, with 3 bases in between. The CDR3 DNA follows: TGTGCCAGCAGTTATGGCCAAGAGACCCAGTACTTC. It specifies CASSYGQETQYF.

This clonotype has at least ten counts. The V gene is TRBV4-2, the J gene TRBJ2-1, with 7 bases fitting TRBD2. V was clipped by 1 base and J by 9 bases; unmatched bases: 9. Germline loops: CDR1 LGHNA, CDR2 YNFKEQ. The CDR3 has 15 residues. The CDR3 DNA reads as TGTGCCAGCAGCCAAGTAGGCGGGGGAGGGAGTGAGCAGTTCTTC. Protein product: CASSQVGGGGSEQFF.

The rearrangement links TRBV7-9 to TRBJ2-3; TRBD1 or TRBD2 may be the D gene (5 bases each). Germline V gene sequence: CDR1 SEHNR, CDR2 FQNEAQ (reference sequence). CDR3 size: 15 residues. V was pared by 0 bases and J by 4 bases, with 11 bases between. In DNA form, the CDR3 reads TGTGCCAGCAGCTTAGCGCAAGGGGACGCAGATACGCAGTATTTT. Its protein product is CASSLAQGDADTQYF.

The table lists this clonotype with many counts. V gene TRBV25-1 combines with J gene TRBJ1-2; D uncertain. The CDR3 is made up of 12 amino acids. Trimming pared 5 bases from V and 4 bases from J, leaving 8 bases between. Germline CDR1 and CDR2: MGHDK and SYGVNS. The CDR3 is CASSSGIYGYTF. Here the CDR3 DNA reads TGTGCCAGCAGTTCGGGGATCTATGGCTACACCTTC.

This clonotype has a count of ten or more. The V gene is TRBV19, the J gene TRBJ1-3; D ambiguous. Germline CDR1 is LNHDA and CDR2 is SQIVND (reference sequence). The CDR3 spans 12 residues. Trimming cost V 6 bases and J 4 bases, with 7 bases left between them. This chain's CDR3 is CASSTAGNTIYF. The CDR3 DNA reads as TGTGCCAGTAGCACCGCCGGAAACACCATATATTTT. The full variable domain, rest sourced from reference TRBV19 and TRBJ1-3, is DGGITQSPKYLFRKEGQNVTLSCEQNLNHDAMYWYRQDPGQGLRLIYYSQIVNDFQKGDIAEGYSVSREKKESFPLTVTSAQKNPTAFYLCASSTAGNTIYFGEGSWLTVV.

This clonotype was counted only a few times. The genes are TRBV5-1 and TRBJ2-3; TRBD1 aligns across 7 bases. Germline CDR1 is SGHRS and CDR2 is YFSETQ. The CDR3 is 14 amino acids. Trimming removed 3 bases from V and 2 bases from J; junction bases left unmatched: 3. Written as DNA, the CDR3 is TGCGCCAGCAGCTGGGACAGCACCACAGATACGCAGTATTTT. Residues: CASSWDSTTDTQYF.

This clonotype was counted at least ten times. The chain couples TRBV28 to TRBJ2-7, with a possible D match to TRBD2 (5 bases). This CDR3 is built from 14 residues. Per germline, CDR1 MDHEN and CDR2 SYDVKM. V was cut by 0 bases and J by 0 bases, with 6 bases left in between. The CDR3 sequence is CASSLWGSSYEQYF. In nucleotides, the CDR3 is TGTGCCAGCAGTTTATGGGGGAGCTCCTACGAGCAGTACTTC.

This clonotype was seen a handful of times. V and J are TRBV6-1 and TRBJ2-1; no reliable D call. This CDR3 comprises 13 residues. CDR1 and CDR2 (germline): MNHNS, SASEGT. Trimming left V 6 bases short and J 10 bases short, with 16 bases between. CDR3 nucleotides: TGTGCCAGCAGCCCCAGCTTCGGCGTCGAGCAGTTCTTC. Translation gives CASSPSFGVEQFF.

The sample holds many counts of this clonotype. V usage is TRBV5-1 and J usage is TRBJ2-1; D call uncertain. Trimming left V 4 bases short and J 8 bases short, with 13 bases between. CDR3 length: 13 amino acids. Germline V gene lookup returns CDR1 SGHRS and CDR2 YFSETQ. The CDR3 DNA reads as TGCGCCAGCAGCATCCCCAGCCTAGATGAGCAGTTCTTC. Translation gives CASSIPSLDEQFF.

With regard to this clonotype: This sequence may be a read error, since a much larger clone differs from it by one base. The chain carries TRBV12-5 and TRBJ1-2; TRBD1 matches 7 bases. This CDR3 contains 15 residues. Germline CDR1 and CDR2: LGHNT and FRNRAP. DNA for the CDR3: TGTGCTTGTGGTTTGGGTTCGGAGGGGGCCTATGGCTACACCTTC. This translates into CACGLGSEGAYGYTF.

This clonotype was observed at least ten times. V and J are TRBV5-1 and TRBJ2-7, with D uncertain. The V gene lost 1 base and the J gene lost 4 bases, with 9 bases spanning the gap. Germline CDR1 SGHRS, CDR2 YFSETQ. The CDR3 spans 13 residues. Here the CDR3 reads CASSLHSVYEQYF. CDR3 nucleotides: TGCGCCAGCAGCTTGCACAGCGTATACGAGCAGTACTTC.

Many counts were recorded for this clonotype. The chain carries TRBV6-1 and TRBJ2-2; no reliable D call. The germline V gene has CDR1 MNHNS and CDR2 SASEGT. The ends were cut back, 7 bases at V and 1 base at J, with 13 bases in the middle. The CDR3 has 15 amino acids. CDR3 sequence: CASTDGWGNTGELFF. The CDR3 bases are TGTGCCAGCACCGACGGGTGGGGGAACACCGGGGAGCTGTTTTTT.

At least ten counts were recorded for this clonotype. The V gene is TRBV19, the J gene TRBJ2-3, with a possible D match to TRBD2 (5 bases). Per germline, CDR1 LNHDA and CDR2 SQIVND (reference sequence). The V gene lost 7 bases and the J gene lost 0 bases, with 11 bases spanning the gap. The CDR3 spans 14 residues. The CDR3 DNA reads as TGTGCCAGTACCCGGGAATCTAGCACAGATACGCAGTATTTT. Amino acids: CASTRESSTDTQYF.

V usage is TRBV5-5 and J usage is TRBJ2-1; a possible D gene is TRBD2 (6 bases). Trimming shortened V by 4 bases and J by 0 bases, and 11 bases separated the two germline ends. The CDR3 sequence is 15 residues long. CDR1 and CDR2 from the germline V gene are SGHKS and YYEKEE (reference sequence). CDR3 nucleotide sequence: TGTGCCAGCAGCCAGCGGGCAGACTCCTACAATGAGCAGTTCTTC. Encoded protein: CASSQRADSYNEQFF. Full variable domain (rest looked up from reference TRBV5-5 and TRBJ2-1): DAGVTQSPTHLIKTRGQQVTLRCSPISGHKSVSWYQQVLGQGPQFIFQYYEKEERGRGNFPDRFSARQFPNYSSELNVNALLLGDSALYLCASSQRADSYNEQFFGPGTRLTVL.

This clonotype has a count of ten or more. The chain joins TRBV20-1 to TRBJ1-5; tentatively, D is TRBD1 (5 bases). Trimming left V 1 base short and J 0 bases short, with 10 bases between. Germline V gives CDR1 DFQATT, CDR2 SNEGSKA (reference sequence). CDR3 length equals 15 residues. This chain's CDR3 is CSARVGLYSNQPQHF. For the CDR3, the DNA is TGCAGTGCTAGAGTGGGACTTTATAGCAATCAGCCCCAGCATTTT.

The CDR3 region is CASSLDGGPNYEQYF. CDR3 nucleotides: TGCGCCAGCAGCTTGGACGGGGGCCCCAACTACGAGCAGTACTTC. The chain uses TRBV5-1 and TRBJ2-7; possibly TRBD1 or TRBD2 for D (6 bases each). The CDR3 contains 15 residues. Per germline, CDR1 SGHRS and CDR2 YFSETQ. Trimming removed 0 bases from V and 3 bases from J, with 13 bases in between.